Presented here are 24 T cell receptor beta chains from one specimen sequenced in a study of cytomegalovirus exposure and HLA in healthy donors. The study ran its PCR with 60 Vbeta and 13 Jbeta primers. Profiled with immunoSEQ multiplex PCR; TCRdb holds only in-frame clones, not every one. The sample records 150,000 or so clones, roughly 80% being singletons. The sample was PBMCs. The receptors here all came from a man aged 25-40 years in good health and CMV-seropositive.

The chain uses TRBV7-9 and TRBJ2-7; 7 nucleotides align to TRBD1. Per the germline V gene, CDR1 is SEHNR and CDR2 is FQNEAQ (reference sequence). This CDR3 region has 14 residues. Trimming removed 6 bases from V and 0 bases from J; junction bases left unmatched: 5. The CDR3 region is CASRRRTGSYEQYF. The CDR3 bases are TGTGCCAGCAGGCGCCGGACAGGCTCCTACGAGCAGTACTTC.

The chain employs TRBV7-9 and TRBJ2-5; possibly TRBD1 for D (5 bases). V shed 1 base and J shed 2 bases, with 14 bases lying between them. Germline V gene lookup returns CDR1 SEHNR and CDR2 FQNEAQ (reference sequence). The CDR3 contains 16 residues. The CDR3 DNA reads TGTGCCAGCAGCTTAGGAGATAGGGGTCAGCAAGAGACCCAGTACTTC. Encoded protein: CASSLGDRGQQETQYF.

V and J are TRBV5-1 and TRBJ2-5, with no clear D. This CDR3 is 12 amino acids long. With 2 bases removed from V and 4 bases from J, the gap between germline ends came to 6 bases. Germline V gene sequence: CDR1 SGHRS, CDR2 YFSETQ. For the CDR3, the DNA is TGCGCCAGCAGCTTTGAGCGAGAGACCCAGTACTTC. Residues: CASSFERETQYF.

In its sample, this clone was seen a few times. The chain is built from TRBV10-3 and TRBJ2-2; TRBD1 is a possible D gene (5 bases). V gave up 11 bases and J gave up 1 base, with 14 bases separating them. There are 14 residues in the CDR3. Germline V CDR1 and CDR2: ENHRY, SYGVKD. CDR3 residues: CALQGGQNTGELFF. CDR3 bases: TGTGCCCTCCAGGGCGGACAGAACACCGGGGAGCTGTTTTTT.

The chain is built from TRBV20-1 and TRBJ2-5; D unresolved. Germline CDR1 DFQATT, CDR2 SNEGSKA (reference sequence). The CDR3 contains 11 residues. The V end was cut by 6 bases, the J end by 5 bases, with 10 bases between. The CDR3 sequence is CSAIAAETQYF. CDR3 sequence (DNA): TGCAGTGCCATAGCCGCGGAGACCCAGTACTTC.

CDR3 nucleotide sequence: TGTGCCAGCAGTTACCCGTCGTCCGGGGAGAGTGAAGCTTTCTTT. It translates to CASSYPSSGESEAFF. The chain links TRBV6-6 to TRBJ1-1; no firm D call. This CDR3 has 15 residues. Germline loops: CDR1 MNHNY, CDR2 SVGAGI (reference sequence). Trimming removed 2 bases at V and 7 bases at J, with 17 bases between.

V usage is TRBV6-4 and J usage is TRBJ2-2; possible D gene TRBD2, 6 bases. V gave up 3 bases and J gave up 3 bases, with 17 bases separating them. The CDR3 extends over 17 amino acids. In germline, CDR1 is MRHNA, CDR2 SNTAGT. In DNA form, the CDR3 reads TGTGCCAGCAGTGATTGGGGCGGGAAGTCTGACACCGGGGAGCTGTTTTTT. This codes for CASSDWGGKSDTGELFF.

The V call is TRBV14, the J call TRBJ2-7; no clear D gene. There are 13 residues in the CDR3. The V and J ends lost 2 bases and 0 bases respectively, with 5 bases between them. Germline CDR1 reads SGHDN; CDR2 reads FVKESK. CDR3 in DNA: TGTGCCAGCAGCCAACTTAACTCCTACGAGCAGTACTTC. Amino acid sequence: CASSQLNSYEQYF.

This clone was detected a few times. The gene calls are TRBV6-6 and TRBJ2-7; 10 bases match TRBD1. The CDR3 sequence is 14 residues long. V lost 4 bases, J lost 5 bases, and 5 bases stayed unmatched. CDR1 is MNHNY and CDR2 is SVGAGI in the germline V gene (reference sequence). CDR3: CASSSRQGANEQYF. DNA for the CDR3: TGTGCCAGCAGTTCTCGACAGGGGGCGAACGAGCAGTACTTC.

The chain combines TRBV7-2 with TRBJ2-1; 10 bases match TRBD2. The CDR3 covers 16 residues. With V trimmed by 0 bases and J by 4 bases, 3 bases remained unmatched. Germline V gives CDR1 SGHTA, CDR2 FQGNSA. The CDR3 here is CASSLAGTSDYNEQFF. CDR3 DNA: TGTGCCAGCAGCTTAGCCGGGACTAGCGATTACAATGAGCAGTTCTTC.

The CDR3 loop reads CASSQMGGVGQETQYF. In DNA, the CDR3 is TGTGCCAGCAGCCAGATGGGGGGGGTGGGACAAGAGACCCAGTACTTC. J is TRBJ2-5 and V is TRBV5-4; 7 bases fit TRBD2. The CDR3 sequence is 16 residues long. The junction had 11 bases not matched to a gene; V was cut back by 4 bases and J by 2 bases. Per the germline V gene, CDR1 is SGHNT and CDR2 is YYREEE (reference sequence).

The rearrangement joins TRBV28 to TRBJ1-4, with TRBD1 identical over 9 bases. Germline V gene sequence: CDR1 MDHEN, CDR2 SYDVKM. With 6 bases clipped from V and 6 bases from J, the junction kept 17 bases outside the gene matches. The CDR3 covers 18 residues. This CDR3 reads CASSNPGQGVGIDEKLFF. Written as DNA, the CDR3 is TGTGCCAGCAGCAACCCGGGACAGGGAGTCGGAATCGATGAAAAACTGTTTTTT.

CDR3 coding DNA: TGTGCCAGCAGTGTAACCGGACAGGGGGCCGGAGGCTACACCTTC. It translates to CASSVTGQGAGGYTF. The chain links TRBV2 to TRBJ1-2; 11 bases match TRBD1. Per germline, CDR1 SNHLY and CDR2 FYNNEI. The CDR3 spans 15 residues. J was trimmed by 8 bases and V by 4 bases; bases with no gene match: 9.

The V call is TRBV2, the J call TRBJ1-1; D possibly corresponds to TRBD1 (6 bases). The germline gives CDR1 SNHLY, CDR2 FYNNEI. The V gene lost 3 bases and the J gene lost 7 bases, with 12 bases spanning the gap. The CDR3 runs to 13 residues. The CDR3 DNA reads TGTGCCAGCAGTGATGGCAGGGACAATGAAGCTTTCTTT. This codes for CASSDGRDNEAFF.

The rearrangement uses TRBV5-1 and TRBJ2-1; TRBD2 matches at 7 bases. The CDR3 totals 15 residues. CDR1 SGHRS and CDR2 YFSETQ come from the germline V gene. V dropped 4 bases and J dropped 6; count of bases not matched to a gene: 10. The CDR3 DNA sequence: TGCGCCAGCAGCCCGGCGGCGGGAGTACCCAATGAGCAGTTCTTC. It translates to CASSPAAGVPNEQFF.

V and J are TRBV18 and TRBJ2-2; D unclear. V was cut by 2 bases and J by 7 bases, with 17 bases left in between. This CDR3 comprises 16 residues. Germline values: CDR1 KGHSH, CDR2 LQKENI. CDR3 bases: TGTGCCAGCTCACCAATGGCAGAATTAATAAGCGGGGAGCTGTTTTTT. It codes for CASSPMAELISGELFF.

The V and J genes are TRBV7-9 and TRBJ1-1; TRBD1 agrees at 9 bases. Trimming cost V 1 base and J 4 bases; bases outside gene matches: 4. Germline CDR1 and CDR2: SEHNR and FQNEAQ (reference sequence). This CDR3 has 15 residues. CDR3 loop: CASSLGGTGLTEAFF. CDR3 coding DNA: TGTGCCAGCAGCTTAGGAGGGACAGGGCTCACTGAAGCTTTCTTT.

V and J are TRBV30 and TRBJ1-5, with 10 nucleotides matching TRBD1. The CDR3 spans 14 residues. With 2 bases clipped from V and 6 bases from J, the junction kept 4 bases outside the gene matches. CDR1 is GTSNPN, CDR2 SVGIG, per germline (reference sequence). CDR3 DNA sequence: TGTGCCTGGAGTTCCGGGACAGGGGTTCAGCCCCAGCATTTT. It is translated as CAWSSGTGVQPQHF. Combining the CDR3 with reference TRBV30 and TRBJ1-5 gives the whole variable domain SQTIHQWPATLVQPVGSPLSLECTVEGTSNPNLYWYRQAAGRGLQLLFYSVGIGQISSEVPQNLSASRPQDRQFILSSKKLLLSDSGFYLCAWSSGTGVQPQHFGDGTRLSIL.

CDR3 loop: CASSLSGLNTEAFF. The CDR3, as DNA: TGTGCCAGCAGCTTGAGCGGTTTGAACACTGAAGCTTTCTTT. The J gene is TRBJ1-1, the V gene TRBV5-8, with D hard to call. The CDR3 sequence is 14 residues long. Germline V lookup: CDR1 SGHTS, CDR2 YDEGEE. Trimming took 1 base from V and 0 from J, leaving 7 bases between them.

This chain joins TRBV28 and TRBJ2-5; D possibly corresponds to TRBD2 (6 bases). Germline CDR1 is MDHEN and CDR2 is SYDVKM. V dropped 7 bases and J dropped 3 bases, with 15 bases sitting between them. This CDR3 region has 14 residues. CDR3 coding DNA: TGTGCCAGCACCCTGGGGTCTAGCGAAGAGACCCAGTACTTC. Its translation is CASTLGSSEETQYF.

This clone was counted only a few times. CDR3 residues: CAWSVNNYGYTF. The CDR3 coding sequence is TGTGCCTGGAGTGTTAATAACTATGGCTACACCTTC. The chain recombines TRBV30 with TRBJ1-2; unclear D gene. V lost 0 bases, J lost 1 base, and 3 bases lay in between. The CDR3 loop spans 12 amino acids. Germline loops: CDR1 GTSNPN, CDR2 SVGIG (reference sequence).

V gene TRBV4-2 combines with J gene TRBJ1-2, with D perhaps TRBD1 (5 bases). V was shortened by 4 bases and J by 7 bases, with 13 bases between the two germline ends. The CDR3 is 13 residues long. The germline CDR1 and CDR2 sequences are LGHNA and YNFKEQ. In nucleotides, the CDR3 is TGTGCCAGCAGCCCCCTAGGGGCAAGTGGCTACACCTTC. Amino acids: CASSPLGASGYTF.

The genes are TRBV28 and TRBJ1-2; 8 bases match TRBD1. The CDR3 totals 14 residues. From germline, CDR1 is MDHEN and CDR2 SYDVKM. Losses at the gene ends were 5 bases for V and 7 bases for J; bases not matched to a gene: 9. CDR3 region: CASSTPDRVRGYTF. The CDR3 coding sequence is TGTGCCAGCAGTACACCGGACAGGGTTCGTGGCTACACCTTC.

This chain connects TRBV19 to TRBJ1-2; D possibly corresponds to TRBD1 (5 bases). Trimming shortened V by 4 bases and J by 5 bases, and 20 bases separated the two germline ends. Germline loops: CDR1 LNHDA, CDR2 SQIVND (reference sequence). The CDR3 contains 16 residues. The CDR3 DNA reads as TGTGCCAGTAGTAACCGCGACAGACCAATCGGATATGGCTACACCTTC. This gives the protein CASSNRDRPIGYGYTF.